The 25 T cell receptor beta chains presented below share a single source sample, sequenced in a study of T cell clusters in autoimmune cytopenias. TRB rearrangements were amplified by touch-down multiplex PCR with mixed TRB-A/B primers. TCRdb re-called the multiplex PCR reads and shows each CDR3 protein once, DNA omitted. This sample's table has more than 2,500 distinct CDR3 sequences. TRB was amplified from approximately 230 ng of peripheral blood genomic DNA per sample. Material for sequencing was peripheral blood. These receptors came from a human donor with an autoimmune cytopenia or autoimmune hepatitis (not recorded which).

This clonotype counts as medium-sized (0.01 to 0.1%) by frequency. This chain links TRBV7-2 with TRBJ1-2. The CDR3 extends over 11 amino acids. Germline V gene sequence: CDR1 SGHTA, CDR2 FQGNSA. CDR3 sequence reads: CASSPAHGYTF.

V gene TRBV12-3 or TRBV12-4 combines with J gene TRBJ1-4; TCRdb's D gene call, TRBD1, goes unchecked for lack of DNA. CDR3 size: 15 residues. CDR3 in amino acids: CASRYRQGVGEKLFF.

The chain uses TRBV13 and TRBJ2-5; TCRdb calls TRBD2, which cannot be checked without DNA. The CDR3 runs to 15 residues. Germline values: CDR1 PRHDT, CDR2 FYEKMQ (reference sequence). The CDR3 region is CASSVSGGDYETQYF.

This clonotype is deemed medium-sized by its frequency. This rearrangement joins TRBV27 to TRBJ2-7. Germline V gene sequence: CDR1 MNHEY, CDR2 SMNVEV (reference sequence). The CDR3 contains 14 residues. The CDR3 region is CASSLTLSPNEQYF.

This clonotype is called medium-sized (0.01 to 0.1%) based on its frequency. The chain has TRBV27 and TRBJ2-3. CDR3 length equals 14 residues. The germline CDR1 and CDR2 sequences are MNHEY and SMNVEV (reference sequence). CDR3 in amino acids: CASSLFGVTDTQYF.

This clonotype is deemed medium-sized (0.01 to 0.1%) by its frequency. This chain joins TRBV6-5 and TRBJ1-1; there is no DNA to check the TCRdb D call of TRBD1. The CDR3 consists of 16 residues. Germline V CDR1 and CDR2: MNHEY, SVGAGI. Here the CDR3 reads CAASRGRIPLNTEAFF.

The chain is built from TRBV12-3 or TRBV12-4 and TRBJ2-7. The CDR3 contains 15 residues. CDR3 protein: CASRKDGSRSYEQYF.

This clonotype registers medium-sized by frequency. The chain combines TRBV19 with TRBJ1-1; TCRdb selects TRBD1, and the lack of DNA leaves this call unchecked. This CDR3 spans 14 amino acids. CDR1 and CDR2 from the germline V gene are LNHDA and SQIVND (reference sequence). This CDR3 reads CASSMGQGNTEAFF.

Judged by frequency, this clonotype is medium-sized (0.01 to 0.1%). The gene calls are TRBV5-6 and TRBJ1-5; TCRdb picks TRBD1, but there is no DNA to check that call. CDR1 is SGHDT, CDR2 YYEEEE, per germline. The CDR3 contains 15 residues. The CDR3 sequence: CASSLLGQGGQPQHF.

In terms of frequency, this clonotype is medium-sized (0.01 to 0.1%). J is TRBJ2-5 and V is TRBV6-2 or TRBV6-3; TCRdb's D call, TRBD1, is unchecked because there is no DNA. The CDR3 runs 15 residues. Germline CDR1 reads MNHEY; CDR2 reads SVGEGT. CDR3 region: CASSYQGTAQETQYF.

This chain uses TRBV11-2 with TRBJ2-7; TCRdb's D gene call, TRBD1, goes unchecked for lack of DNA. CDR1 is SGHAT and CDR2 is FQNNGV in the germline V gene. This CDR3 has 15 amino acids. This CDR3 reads CASSPEWTASEEQYF.

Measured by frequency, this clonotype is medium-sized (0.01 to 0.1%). This CDR3 is CASSYFGIGDTEAFF. The chain uses TRBV6-5 and TRBJ1-1. This CDR3 has 15 amino acids. Looked up from germline, CDR1 is MNHEY and CDR2 is SVGAGI.

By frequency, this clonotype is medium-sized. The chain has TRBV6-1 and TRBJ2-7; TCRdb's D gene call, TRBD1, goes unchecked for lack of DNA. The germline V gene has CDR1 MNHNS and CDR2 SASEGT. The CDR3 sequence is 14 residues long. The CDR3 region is CASRRDRGGYEQYF.

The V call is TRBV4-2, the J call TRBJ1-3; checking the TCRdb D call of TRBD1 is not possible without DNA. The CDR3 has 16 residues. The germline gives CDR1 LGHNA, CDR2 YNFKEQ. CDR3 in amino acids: CASSPSRTGVTNTIYF.

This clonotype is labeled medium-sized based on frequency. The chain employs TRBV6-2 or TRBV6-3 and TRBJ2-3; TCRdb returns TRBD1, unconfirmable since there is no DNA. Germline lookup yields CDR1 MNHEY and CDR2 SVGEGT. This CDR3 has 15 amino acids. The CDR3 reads CASSYGGSGVDTQYF.

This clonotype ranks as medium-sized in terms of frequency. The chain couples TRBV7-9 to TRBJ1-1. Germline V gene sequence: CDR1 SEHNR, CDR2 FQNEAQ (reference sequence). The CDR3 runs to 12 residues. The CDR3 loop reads CASRQTNTEAFF.

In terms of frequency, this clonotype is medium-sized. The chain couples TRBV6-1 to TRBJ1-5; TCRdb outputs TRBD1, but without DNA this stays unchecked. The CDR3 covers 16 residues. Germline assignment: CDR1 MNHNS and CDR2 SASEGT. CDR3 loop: CASSARDRGGNQPQHF.

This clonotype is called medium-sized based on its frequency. The CDR3 sequence: CASSISGGGEKLFF. The chain combines TRBV19 with TRBJ1-4; no DNA is available, so the TRBD1 call from TCRdb remains unchecked. CDR3 length equals 14 residues. Looked up from germline, CDR1 is LNHDA and CDR2 is SQIVND (reference sequence).

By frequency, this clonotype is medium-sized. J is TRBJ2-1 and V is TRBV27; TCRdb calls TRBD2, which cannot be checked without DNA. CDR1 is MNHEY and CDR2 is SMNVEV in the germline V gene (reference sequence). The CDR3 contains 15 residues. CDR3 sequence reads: CASSLGRGGLNEQFF.

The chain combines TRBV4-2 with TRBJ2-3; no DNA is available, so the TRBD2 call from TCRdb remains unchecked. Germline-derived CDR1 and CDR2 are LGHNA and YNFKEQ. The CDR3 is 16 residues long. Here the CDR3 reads CASSQELGRVTDTQYF.

The CDR3 here is CSARPGTTGNAIYF. V is TRBV20-1 and J is TRBJ1-3; TCRdb gives TRBD1 as the D gene, but with no DNA this cannot be confirmed. CDR3 size: 14 residues. Germline lookup yields CDR1 DFQATT and CDR2 SNEGSKA (reference sequence).

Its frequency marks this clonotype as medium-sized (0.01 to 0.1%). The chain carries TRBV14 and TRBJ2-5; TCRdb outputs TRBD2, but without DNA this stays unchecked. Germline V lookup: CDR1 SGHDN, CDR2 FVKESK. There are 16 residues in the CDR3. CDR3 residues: CASSLAGGPEQETQYF.

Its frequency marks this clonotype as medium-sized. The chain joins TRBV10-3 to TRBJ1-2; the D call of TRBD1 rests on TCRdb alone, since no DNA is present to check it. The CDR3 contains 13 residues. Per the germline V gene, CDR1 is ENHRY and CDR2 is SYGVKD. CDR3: CALGTESGNGYTF.

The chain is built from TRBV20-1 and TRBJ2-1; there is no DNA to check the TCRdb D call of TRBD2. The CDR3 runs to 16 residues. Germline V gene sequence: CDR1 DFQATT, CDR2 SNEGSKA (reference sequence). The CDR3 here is CSARGLAGKNYNEQFF.

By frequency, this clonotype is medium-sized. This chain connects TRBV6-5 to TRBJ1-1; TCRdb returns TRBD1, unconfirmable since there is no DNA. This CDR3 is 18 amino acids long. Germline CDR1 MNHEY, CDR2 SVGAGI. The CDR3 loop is CASQFRPGQLTSRTEAFF.